Sequencing of this TCR beta chain was carried out in a study of CD8 T cells in ankylosing spondylitis. Study results and caveats: Ankylosing spondylitis blood seemed to carry a telltale TCR beta motif made of roughly eight highly homologous variants. It was reported that disease-linked clones were significantly enriched in matched ankylosing spondylitis synovial fluid. There were earlier reports of some motif variants in reactive arthritis synovial fluid and blood.

Each TCR beta library was made by quantitative 5'-RACE that incorporated molecular barcodes. TCRdb recomputed calls from the 5' RACE reads with MiXCR, one row per CDR3 protein. The sample has around 150,000 distinct CDR3 sequences, about an eighth seen once. This CDR3 is built from 16 residues. The germline V gene has CDR1 DFQATT and CDR2 SNEGSKA (reference sequence). Remarks on this clonotype: Its antigen is as yet unknown. Its ends do not fully match the called genes, so a read error is possible.

Sample: blood, either unsorted or a sorted T cell fraction (not recorded which). The origin of this receptor is a female donor with ankylosing spondylitis or in good health (not recorded which). V and J are TRBV20-1 and TRBJ1-2; 8 bases match TRBD1. The CDR3, as DNA: TGCAGTGCTAGAGATCCTACAGGGGGAAACAACTATGGCCACACCTTC. Translation: CSARDPTGGNNYGHTF.